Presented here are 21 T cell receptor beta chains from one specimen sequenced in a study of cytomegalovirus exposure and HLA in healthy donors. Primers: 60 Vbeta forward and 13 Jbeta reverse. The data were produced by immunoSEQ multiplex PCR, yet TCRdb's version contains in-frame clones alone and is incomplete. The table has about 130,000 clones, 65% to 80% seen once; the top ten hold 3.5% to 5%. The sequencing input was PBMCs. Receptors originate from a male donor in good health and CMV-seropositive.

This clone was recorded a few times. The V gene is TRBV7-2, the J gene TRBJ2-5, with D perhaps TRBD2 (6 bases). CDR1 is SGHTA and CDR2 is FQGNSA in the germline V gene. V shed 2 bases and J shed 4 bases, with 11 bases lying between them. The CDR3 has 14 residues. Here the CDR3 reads CASSLYGRGETQYF. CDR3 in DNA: TGTGCCAGCAGCTTATACGGGAGAGGAGAGACCCAGTACTTC.

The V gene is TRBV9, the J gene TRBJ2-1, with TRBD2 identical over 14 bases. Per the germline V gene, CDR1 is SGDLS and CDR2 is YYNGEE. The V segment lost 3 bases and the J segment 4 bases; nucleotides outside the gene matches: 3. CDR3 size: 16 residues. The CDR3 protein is CASSAGTSGRYNEQFF. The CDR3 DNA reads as TGTGCCAGCAGCGCAGGGACTAGCGGGAGATACAATGAGCAGTTCTTC.

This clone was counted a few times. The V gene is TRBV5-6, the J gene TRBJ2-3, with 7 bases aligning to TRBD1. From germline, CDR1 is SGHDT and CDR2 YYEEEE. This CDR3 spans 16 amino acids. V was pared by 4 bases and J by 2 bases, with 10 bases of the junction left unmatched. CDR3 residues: CASSAGGQGYTDTQYF. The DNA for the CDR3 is TGTGCCAGCAGCGCAGGGGGTCAGGGATACACAGATACGCAGTATTTT.

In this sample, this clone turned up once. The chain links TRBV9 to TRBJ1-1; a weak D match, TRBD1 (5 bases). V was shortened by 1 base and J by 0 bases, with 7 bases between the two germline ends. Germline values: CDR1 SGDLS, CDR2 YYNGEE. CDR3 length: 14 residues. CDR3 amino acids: CASSVRGLNTEAFF. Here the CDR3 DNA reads TGTGCCAGCAGCGTACGGGGGTTGAACACTGAAGCTTTCTTT.

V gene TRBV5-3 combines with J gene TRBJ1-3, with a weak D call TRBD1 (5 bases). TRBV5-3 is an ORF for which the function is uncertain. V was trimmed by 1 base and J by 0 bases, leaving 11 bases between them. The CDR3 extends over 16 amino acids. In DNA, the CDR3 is TGTGCCAGAAGCTTGCCCCAGACAGTCTCTGGAAACACCATATATTTT. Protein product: CARSLPQTVSGNTIYF.

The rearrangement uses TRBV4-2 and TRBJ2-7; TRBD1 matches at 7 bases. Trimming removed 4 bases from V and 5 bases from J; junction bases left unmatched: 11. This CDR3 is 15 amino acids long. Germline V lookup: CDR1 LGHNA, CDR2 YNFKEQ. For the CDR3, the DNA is TGTGCCAGCAGCCCCTCACTAGACAGGGACCACGAGCAGTACTTC. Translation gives CASSPSLDRDHEQYF.

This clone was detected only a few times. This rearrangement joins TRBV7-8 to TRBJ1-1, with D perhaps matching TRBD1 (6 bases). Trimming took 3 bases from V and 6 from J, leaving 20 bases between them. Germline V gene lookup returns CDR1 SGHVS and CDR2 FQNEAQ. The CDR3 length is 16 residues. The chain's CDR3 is CASSLGRRGGLSEAFF. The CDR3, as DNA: TGTGCCAGCAGCTTGGGGCGGAGGGGGGGCTTGTCTGAAGCTTTCTTT.

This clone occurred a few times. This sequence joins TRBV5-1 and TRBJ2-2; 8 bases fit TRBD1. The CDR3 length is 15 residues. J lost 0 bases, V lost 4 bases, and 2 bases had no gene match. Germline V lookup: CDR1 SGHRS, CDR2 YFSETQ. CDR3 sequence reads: CASSRGQANTGELFF. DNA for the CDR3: TGCGCCAGCAGCCGGGGACAGGCGAACACCGGGGAGCTGTTTTTT.

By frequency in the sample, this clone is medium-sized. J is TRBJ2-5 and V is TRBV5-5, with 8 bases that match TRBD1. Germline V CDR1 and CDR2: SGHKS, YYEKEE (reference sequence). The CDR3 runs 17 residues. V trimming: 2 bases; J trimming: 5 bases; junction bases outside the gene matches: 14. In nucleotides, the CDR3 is TGTGCCAGCAGCTTTGCAGCGGACAGGGACCTTTCGGAGACCCAGTACTTC. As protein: CASSFAADRDLSETQYF.

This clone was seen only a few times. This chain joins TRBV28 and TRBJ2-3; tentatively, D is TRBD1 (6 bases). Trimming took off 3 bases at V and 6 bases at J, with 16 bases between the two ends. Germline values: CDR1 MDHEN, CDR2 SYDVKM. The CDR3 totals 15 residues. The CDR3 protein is CASSLRTGYGDTQYF. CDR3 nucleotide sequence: TGTGCCAGCAGTTTGCGAACAGGGTATGGGGATACGCAGTATTTT.

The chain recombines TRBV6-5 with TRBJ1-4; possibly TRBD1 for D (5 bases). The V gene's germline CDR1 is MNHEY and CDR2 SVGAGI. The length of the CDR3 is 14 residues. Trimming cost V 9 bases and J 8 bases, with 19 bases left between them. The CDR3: CASSPSGFREKLFF. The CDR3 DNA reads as TGTGCCAGTTCCCCGTCAGGGTTTCGGGAAAAACTGTTTTTT.

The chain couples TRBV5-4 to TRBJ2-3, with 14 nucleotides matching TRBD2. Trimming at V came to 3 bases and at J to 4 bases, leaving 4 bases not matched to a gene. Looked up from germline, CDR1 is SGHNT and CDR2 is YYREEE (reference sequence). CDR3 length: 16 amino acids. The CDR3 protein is CASSSGLAGVSDTQYF. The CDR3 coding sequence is TGTGCCAGCAGCTCGGGACTAGCGGGAGTCTCAGATACGCAGTATTTT.

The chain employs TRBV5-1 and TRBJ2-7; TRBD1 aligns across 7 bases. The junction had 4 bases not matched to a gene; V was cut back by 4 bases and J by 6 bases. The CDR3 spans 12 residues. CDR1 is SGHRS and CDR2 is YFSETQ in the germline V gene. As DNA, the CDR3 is TGCGCCAGCAGCCTGACAGGGATCGAGCAGTACTTC. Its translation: CASSLTGIEQYF.

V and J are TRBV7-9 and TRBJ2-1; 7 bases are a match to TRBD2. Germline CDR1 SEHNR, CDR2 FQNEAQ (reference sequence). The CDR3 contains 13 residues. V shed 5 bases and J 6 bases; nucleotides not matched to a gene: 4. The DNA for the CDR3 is TGTGCCAGCAGCCCCGGCGGGGGCAATGAGCAGTTCTTC. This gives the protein CASSPGGGNEQFF.

The CDR3 DNA sequence: TGTGCCACCGCGGGACAGCTGAACACTGAAGCTTTCTTT. Its protein is CATAGQLNTEAFF. The V gene is TRBV28, the J gene TRBJ1-1; TRBD1 aligns across 7 bases. Looked up from germline, CDR1 is MDHEN and CDR2 is SYDVKM. The ends lost 10 bases at V and 0 bases at J; junction bases unmatched: 5. The CDR3 sequence is 13 residues long.

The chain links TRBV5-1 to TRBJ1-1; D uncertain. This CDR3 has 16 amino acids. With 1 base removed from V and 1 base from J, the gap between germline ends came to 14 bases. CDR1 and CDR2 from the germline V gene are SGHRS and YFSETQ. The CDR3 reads CASSLWAGGRNTEAFF. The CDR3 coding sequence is TGCGCCAGCAGCTTGTGGGCGGGAGGTAGGAACACTGAAGCTTTCTTT. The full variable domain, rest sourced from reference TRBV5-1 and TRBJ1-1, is KAGVTQTPRYLIKTRGQQVTLSCSPISGHRSVSWYQQTPGQGLQFLFEYFSETQRNKGNFPGRFSGRQFSNSRSEMNVSTLELGDSALYLCASSLWAGGRNTEAFFGQGTRLTVV.

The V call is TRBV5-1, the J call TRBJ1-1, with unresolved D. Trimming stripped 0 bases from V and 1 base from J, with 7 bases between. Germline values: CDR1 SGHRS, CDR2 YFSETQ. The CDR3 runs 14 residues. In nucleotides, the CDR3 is TGCGCCAGCAGCTTGGGGCCAGGGAACACTGAAGCTTTCTTT. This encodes CASSLGPGNTEAFF.

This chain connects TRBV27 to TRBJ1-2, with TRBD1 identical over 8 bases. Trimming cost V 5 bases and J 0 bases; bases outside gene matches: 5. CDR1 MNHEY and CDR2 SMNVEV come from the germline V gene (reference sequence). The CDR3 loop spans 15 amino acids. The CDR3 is CASSRGTGSNYGYTF. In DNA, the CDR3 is TGTGCCAGCAGTCGAGGGACAGGTTCTAACTATGGCTACACCTTC.

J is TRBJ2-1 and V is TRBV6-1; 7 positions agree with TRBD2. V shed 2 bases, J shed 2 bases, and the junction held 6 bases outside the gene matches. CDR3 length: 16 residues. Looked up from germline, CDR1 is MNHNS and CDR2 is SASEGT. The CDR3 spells CASSERVGGAYNEQFF. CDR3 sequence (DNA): TGTGCCAGCAGTGAACGCGTGGGGGGGGCCTACAATGAGCAGTTCTTC.

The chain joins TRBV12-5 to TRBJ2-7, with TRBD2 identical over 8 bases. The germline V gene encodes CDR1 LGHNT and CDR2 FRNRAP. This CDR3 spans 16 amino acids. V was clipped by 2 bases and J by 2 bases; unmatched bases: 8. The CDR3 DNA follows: TGTGCTAGTGGTTTGCCGTCACTAGCGGTAACCTACGAGCAGTACTTC. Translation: CASGLPSLAVTYEQYF. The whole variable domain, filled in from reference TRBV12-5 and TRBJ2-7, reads DARVTQTPRHKVTEMGQEVTMRCQPILGHNTVFWYRQTMMQGLELLAYFRNRAPLDDSGMPKDRFSAEMPDATLATLKIQPSEPRDSAVYFCASGLPSLAVTYEQYFGPGTRLTVT.

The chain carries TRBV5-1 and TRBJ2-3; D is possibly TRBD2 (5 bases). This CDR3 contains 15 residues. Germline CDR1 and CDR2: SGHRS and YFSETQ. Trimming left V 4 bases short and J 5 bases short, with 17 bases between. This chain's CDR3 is CASSATSLVGDTQYF. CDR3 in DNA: TGCGCCAGCAGCGCAACTAGTTTGGTGGGAGATACGCAGTATTTT.